Sequencing of this TCR beta chain was carried out in a study of cytomegalovirus exposure and HLA in healthy donors. For the study at large: Most donors, less than 85% of approximately 400 genotyped, fell in the Caucasian-associated ancestry cluster. Study conclusions and caveats: In presence/absence analyses, roughly uniform sequencing depth across donors was assumed. Serostatus for CMV was the only available immune exposure information.

60 Vbeta and 13 Jbeta primers were used in PCR. Assay: immunoSEQ multiplex PCR; the TCRdb copy retains only in-frame clones and omits some. The sample yields roughly 150,000 clones, around 80% seen once. The V and J ends lost 5 bases and 3 bases respectively, with 11 bases between them. The CDR3 contains 13 residues. Germline V lookup: CDR1 MNHNS, CDR2 SASEGT. Concerning this clone itself: Its antigen is currently unknown.

The receptor was isolated from a man in his late teens or twenties in good health and CMV-seropositive. Sequencing input: PBMCs. J is TRBJ2-7 and V is TRBV6-1, with TRBD2 as a possible D gene (6 bases). The DNA of the CDR3 is TGTGCCAGCAGTTATGGGGACTTCTACGAGCAGTACTTC. Residues: CASSYGDFYEQYF.